This record concerns one T cell receptor beta chain sequence. This clone came up a few times. Its antigen remains unidentified. Base qualities are missing; no much larger clone stands one base away. The data are from a study of blood T cell repertoires in COVID-19 (dated by TCRdb to 2018 to 2021). About the investigation overall: Samples from collaborators originated in the United States, Italy and Spain and spanned both the acute and convalescent phases of COVID-19. Samples were obtained from the ongoing ImmuneRACE study (first 160 participants) and from about 1,300 subjects provided by 6 global collaborators. Nearly every sample came with metadata listing a de-identified subject ID, COVID-19 status, age in years and sex. The repertoires were made available in a free public database intended to serve as a resource for research on the immune response to SARS-CoV-2. The material from the prospective study consisted of cDNA or gDNA derived from T cells, B-cell-depleted T cells, or PBMCs. Where available, HLA class I and class II types were obtained from metadata supplied by the sample provider rather than from assay-based typing. Subjects who had been exposed to COVID-19, were actively infected with it, or had recovered from it provided the deeply sampled blood TCRbeta repertoires that made up the dataset. What the study reported, not specific to this receptor: The quantity of clinical and demographic metadata differed by source and by participant and was supplied without curation.

Based on the germline V gene, the CDR1 and CDR2 sequences are SGHRS and YFSETQ. The CDR3 goes from the cysteine to the phenylalanine over 16 residues. Only the CDR3 portion is preserved as DNA: 48 bases, with reading frame beginning at the first base. For this chain, trimming is 3 bases at the V end and 1 base at the J end, and the number of junction bases without a gene match is 4. At one collaborating source in Seattle, patients were enrolled during active infection and were followed longitudinally through the course of disease. Collaborating institutions collected whole blood in K2EDTA tubes following their own protocols. Collaborator samples were shipped for TCRbeta analysis as frozen whole blood, isolated PBMCs, or DNA extracted from either sample type. The immunoSEQ Assay, a bias-controlled multiplex PCR, was used to amplify TCRbeta CDR3 regions from genomic DNA. From the authors' description of their analysis: The number of nucleated cells in each sample was estimated from the amplification of reference gene primers within the assay. Sequence reads were collapsed and filtered to measure the absolute abundance of every unique TCRbeta CDR3 rearrangement. Productive Simpson clonality was computed per sample as the square root of Simpson's diversity index over productive rearrangements. TCRdb re-hosts the immuneACCESS table, in-frame sequences only. Its copies lack some clones; in the studies checked, an unresolved V gene accounts for under half of them, and the cause for the rest is not known. The V and J calls and clone size are taken from that table; D and trimming were inferred from the DNA. For this sample the table gives 430,000 or so clones, of which approximately 90% were detected only once. 0.8% to 0.85% of the sample belongs to the ten largest clones.

The sequence links TRBV5-1 to TRBJ2-2; the central 9 bases match TRBD1. This TCR was sampled from a man between 18 and 35 years old with COVID-19, enrolled during active disease. The sample taken for sequencing was peripheral blood. The bases are TGCGCCAGCAGCTCAGGGGACAGGGAGAACACCGGGGAGCTGTTTTTT. It is translated as CASSSGDRENTGELFF.